This entry lists 23 T cell receptor beta chains sequenced from one sample in a study of cytomegalovirus exposure and HLA in healthy donors. The PCR used 60 Vbeta and 13 Jbeta primers. The table came from immunoSEQ multiplex PCR; TCRdb's copy has only in-frame clones and leaves some out. This sample carries about 70,000 clones, 60% to 80% of them seen once, and the ten largest clones take 2.8%. Sequenced sample: PBMCs. All receptors come from a man aged 25-45 years in good health and CMV-seronegative.

This clone was detected only once. The chain has TRBV6-5 and TRBJ2-3, with a possible D match to TRBD2 (6 bases). Germline V gives CDR1 MNHEY, CDR2 SVGAGI. Trimming shortened V by 2 bases and J by 2 bases, and 8 bases separated the two germline ends. The CDR3 covers 14 residues. This chain's CDR3 is CASSYAGYTDTQYF. CDR3 sequence (DNA): TGTGCCAGCAGTTACGCGGGGTACACAGATACGCAGTATTTT.

The chain employs TRBV4-2 and TRBJ1-5; 7 nucleotides line up with TRBD1. This CDR3 region has 17 residues. Looked up from germline, CDR1 is LGHNA and CDR2 is YNFKEQ. With 3 bases clipped from V and 0 bases from J, the junction kept 8 bases outside the gene matches. CDR3 loop: CASSHQPGQNSNQPQHF. The CDR3 region has the DNA TGTGCCAGCAGCCATCAACCGGGACAGAATAGCAATCAGCCCCAGCATTTT.

The chain links TRBV5-1 to TRBJ2-7, with 10 bases aligning to TRBD2. Germline lookup yields CDR1 SGHRS and CDR2 YFSETQ. Unmatched junction bases numbered 9, after V lost 0 bases and J lost 0 bases. This CDR3 is built from 18 residues. CDR3: CASSLASSGGYSSYEQYF. The CDR3 DNA is TGCGCCAGCAGCTTGGCGTCTAGCGGGGGCTACAGCTCCTACGAGCAGTACTTC.

This clone has just a few counts. The chain combines TRBV2 with TRBJ1-5; TRBD1 is a possible D gene (5 bases). The CDR3 covers 14 residues. Trimming took off 5 bases at V and 6 bases at J, with 14 bases between the two ends. The germline CDR1 and CDR2 sequences are SNHLY and FYNNEI. Here the CDR3 DNA reads TGTGCCAGCAGTCACCGGGAGGGGATTCAGCCCCAGCATTTT. It encodes CASSHREGIQPQHF.

This clone has a handful of counts. The chain joins TRBV15 to TRBJ1-2; the match to TRBD1 covers 10 bases. CDR1 and CDR2 from the germline V gene are LNHNV and YYDKDF (reference sequence). V lost 1 base to trimming and J lost 4 bases; unmatched junction nucleotides: 6. CDR3 length equals 16 residues. The CDR3 nucleotides read TGTGCCACCAGCAGAGGGGGGACAGGGGAGGGCTATGGCTACACCTTC. Translating it yields CATSRGGTGEGYGYTF.

CDR3 region: CSASPGYGYTF. The CDR3, as DNA: TGCAGTGCTAGTCCGGGGTATGGCTACACCTTC. The chain recombines TRBV20-1 with TRBJ1-2; D not resolved. Germline V gene sequence: CDR1 DFQATT, CDR2 SNEGSKA (reference sequence). V dropped 3 bases and J dropped 5 bases, with 7 bases sitting between them. This CDR3 has 11 amino acids.

This clone was detected only once. This chain connects TRBV27 to TRBJ2-2, with a tentative D call TRBD1 (6 bases). The CDR3 is 14 amino acids. V was trimmed by 5 bases and J by 4 bases, leaving 11 bases between them. Germline V gives CDR1 MNHEY, CDR2 SMNVEV (reference sequence). CDR3 coding DNA: TGTGCCAGCAGTCACTCGACAGGCACCGGGGAGCTGTTTTTT. Its translation is CASSHSTGTGELFF.

The gene calls are TRBV7-9 and TRBJ1-4; TRBD1 matches at 8 bases. The CDR3 is 15 amino acids. The junction had 6 bases not matched to a gene; V was cut back by 5 bases and J by 4 bases. Germline V gene lookup returns CDR1 SEHNR and CDR2 FQNEAQ (reference sequence). CDR3 sequence reads: CASSDRDRINEKLFF. The CDR3, as DNA: TGTGCCAGCAGCGACCGGGACAGGATTAATGAAAAACTGTTTTTT.

The chain is built from TRBV6-5 and TRBJ2-5, with TRBD2 as a possible D gene (5 bases). CDR3 length: 13 residues. Germline values: CDR1 MNHEY, CDR2 SVGAGI. Between the trimmed V and J ends, which lost 8 bases and 5 bases, there was a span of 15 bases. CDR3 DNA sequence: TGTGCCAGCGGTGTAGGGCGGGTGGAGACCCAGTACTTC. Translated, it gives CASGVGRVETQYF.

The chain is built from TRBV7-6 and TRBJ2-5; possible D gene TRBD1, 6 bases. The V gene's germline CDR1 is SGHVS and CDR2 FNYEAQ. Trimming removed 5 bases at V and 3 bases at J, with 10 bases between. CDR3 length: 13 residues. CDR3 residues: CASSPDRKETQYF. The CDR3 nucleotides are TGTGCCAGCAGCCCAGACAGGAAAGAGACCCAGTACTTC.

This chain joins TRBV29-1 and TRBJ2-3; the match to TRBD2 covers 9 bases. Unmatched junction bases numbered 11, after V lost 6 bases and J lost 1 base. CDR3 length: 16 residues. Germline V gives CDR1 SQVTM, CDR2 ANQGSEA. The CDR3 sequence is CSVEAVAGDRTDTQYF. DNA for the CDR3: TGCAGCGTCGAGGCGGTAGCGGGGGACCGCACAGATACGCAGTATTTT.

V usage is TRBV15 and J usage is TRBJ2-5; D gene unclear. Germline CDR1 reads LNHNV; CDR2 reads YYDKDF (reference sequence). The CDR3 contains 15 residues. The germline V and J ends were trimmed by 0 bases and 1 base, with 9 bases remaining between them. The CDR3 DNA is TGTGCCACCAGCAGAGATCTCGGGTCCCAAGAGACCCAGTACTTC. Its protein is CATSRDLGSQETQYF. The entire variable domain, with the rest obtained from reference TRBV15 and TRBJ2-5, is as follows: DAMVIQNPRYQVTQFGKPVTLSCSQTLNHNVMYWYQQKSSQAPKLLFHYYDKDFNNEADTPDNFQSRRPNTSFCFLDIRSPGLGDTAMYLCATSRDLGSQETQYFGPGTRLLVL.

V usage is TRBV5-1 and J usage is TRBJ2-5; 8 nucleotides agree with TRBD2. Germline CDR1 SGHRS, CDR2 YFSETQ. This CDR3 comprises 14 residues. After removal of 3 bases from V and 5 bases from J, the junction contained 6 bases not matched to a gene. CDR3 nucleotide sequence: TGCGCCAGCAGCTGGGGACTAGACGGGGAGACCCAGTACTTC. Protein product: CASSWGLDGETQYF.

A word on this clone: One junction end disagrees with the germline gene, perhaps due to a read error. The chain uses TRBV4-1 and TRBJ2-7, with TRBD2 matching 7 bases. In germline, CDR1 is MGHRA, CDR2 YSYEKL. This CDR3 has 14 residues. DNA for the CDR3: TGCGCCAGCAGCCAAGAAGCGGGACTCTACGGGCAGTACTTC. Its translation: CASSQEAGLYGQYF.

The chain couples TRBV6-6 to TRBJ1-6; D unclear. Trimming stripped 2 bases from V and 7 bases from J, with 9 bases between. The CDR3 spans 14 residues. CDR1 is MNHNY, CDR2 SVGAGI, per germline (reference sequence). In DNA, the CDR3 is TGTGCCAGCAGTTACGAGACATACAATTCACCCCTCCACTTT. Amino acids: CASSYETYNSPLHF.

The chain employs TRBV5-4 and TRBJ2-5; tentatively, D is TRBD2 (5 bases). The germline V and J ends were trimmed by 3 bases and 4 bases, with 13 bases remaining between them. This CDR3 spans 14 amino acids. Germline-derived CDR1 and CDR2 are SGHNT and YYREEE (reference sequence). For the CDR3, the DNA is TGTGCCAGCAGCTCCCTAGGGAGTAGAGAGACCCAGTACTTC. It yields the protein CASSSLGSRETQYF.

CDR3 nucleotides: TGTGCCAGCAGCGTAGGGGCCGAAAATCAGCCCCAGCATTTT. Its protein is CASSVGAENQPQHF. The chain employs TRBV9 and TRBJ1-5, with D unclear. Germline assignment: CDR1 SGDLS and CDR2 YYNGEE. This CDR3 spans 14 amino acids. Deletions cut 0 bases from V and 4 bases from J, with 8 bases between.

The chain has TRBV6-5 and TRBJ1-1; 7 nucleotides match TRBD1. Germline V gives CDR1 MNHEY, CDR2 SVGAGI. The CDR3 is 14 amino acids. V shed 5 bases and J 2 bases; nucleotides not matched to a gene: 5. This CDR3 reads CASSGGQLNTEAFF. The CDR3 DNA follows: TGTGCCAGCAGTGGGGGACAGCTTAACACTGAAGCTTTCTTT.

The chain couples TRBV7-2 to TRBJ1-1; 9 bases line up with TRBD1. V was pared by 5 bases and J by 5 bases, with 9 bases of the junction left unmatched. The CDR3 has 15 amino acids. CDR1 is SGHTA and CDR2 is FQGNSA in the germline V gene. CDR3 nucleotide sequence: TGTGCCAGCAGCCTACAGGGGGCCATTGTTACTGAAGCTTTCTTT. This gives the protein CASSLQGAIVTEAFF.

This clone has only one observation. The chain joins TRBV15 to TRBJ1-3, with D uncertain. Per the germline V gene, CDR1 is LNHNV and CDR2 is YYDKDF (reference sequence). The length of the CDR3 is 15 residues. V was trimmed by 3 bases and J by 3 bases, leaving 12 bases between them. The CDR3: CATSSAPGVGNTIYF. The CDR3 DNA reads as TGTGCCACCAGCAGCGCGCCCGGGGTTGGAAACACCATATATTTT.

The V call is TRBV5-4, the J call TRBJ2-7; maybe TRBD1 (6 bases). The V gene lost 0 bases and the J gene lost 3 bases, with 16 bases spanning the gap. Germline assignment: CDR1 SGHNT and CDR2 YYREEE (reference sequence). This CDR3 has 16 residues. CDR3 sequence (DNA): TGTGCCAGCAGCTTGGGGACAGACCTAACCTACTACGAGCAGTACTTC. Amino acid sequence: CASSLGTDLTYYEQYF.

V is TRBV5-6 and J is TRBJ2-5, with 7 bases identical to TRBD2. The germline V gene encodes CDR1 SGHDT and CDR2 YYEEEE. The CDR3 has 13 residues. The J segment lost 8 bases and the V segment lost 0 bases, leaving 4 bases of the junction unmatched. Here the CDR3 DNA reads TGTGCCAGCAGCTTGGCTAGCGGCGGCACCCAGTACTTC. Amino acids: CASSLASGGTQYF.

A word on this clone: Other DNA variants within this sample encode the same CDR3. The genes are TRBV27 and TRBJ2-7; tentative D call: TRBD1 (6 bases). Trimming pared 3 bases from V and 2 bases from J, leaving 11 bases between. Germline V gene data show CDR1 as MNHEY and CDR2 as SMNVEV (reference sequence). CDR3 size: 14 residues. The CDR3 sequence: CASSLQGPPYEQYF. The DNA of the CDR3 is TGTGCCAGCAGTTTGCAGGGGCCCCCCTACGAGCAGTACTTC.